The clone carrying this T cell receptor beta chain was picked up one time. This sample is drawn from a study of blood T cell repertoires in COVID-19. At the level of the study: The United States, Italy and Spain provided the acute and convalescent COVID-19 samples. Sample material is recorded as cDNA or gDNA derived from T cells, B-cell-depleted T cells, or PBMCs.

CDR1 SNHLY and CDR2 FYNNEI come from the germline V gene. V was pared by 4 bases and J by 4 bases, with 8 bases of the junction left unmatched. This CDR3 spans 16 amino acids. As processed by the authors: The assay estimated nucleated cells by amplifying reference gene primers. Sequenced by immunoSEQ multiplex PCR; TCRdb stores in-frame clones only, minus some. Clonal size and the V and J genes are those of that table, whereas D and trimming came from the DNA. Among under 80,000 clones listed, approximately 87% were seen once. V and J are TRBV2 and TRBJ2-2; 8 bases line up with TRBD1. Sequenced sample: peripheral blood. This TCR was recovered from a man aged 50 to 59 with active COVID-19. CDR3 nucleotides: TGTGCCAGCAGTGTAAGCAGGGGGCTTGGCACCGGGGAGCTGTTTTTT. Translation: CASSVSRGLGTGELFF.